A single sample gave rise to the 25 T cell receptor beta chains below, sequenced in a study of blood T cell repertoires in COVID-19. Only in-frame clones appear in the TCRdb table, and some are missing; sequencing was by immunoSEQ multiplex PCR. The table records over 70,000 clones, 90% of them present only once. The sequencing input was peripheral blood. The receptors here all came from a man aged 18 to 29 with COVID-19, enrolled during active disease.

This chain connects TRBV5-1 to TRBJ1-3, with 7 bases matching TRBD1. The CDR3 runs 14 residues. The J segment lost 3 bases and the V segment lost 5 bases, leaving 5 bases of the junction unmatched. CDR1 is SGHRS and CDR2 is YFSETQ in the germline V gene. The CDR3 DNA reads TGCGCCAGCAGTTTTGACAGGGTTGGAAACACCATATATTTT. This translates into CASSFDRVGNTIYF.

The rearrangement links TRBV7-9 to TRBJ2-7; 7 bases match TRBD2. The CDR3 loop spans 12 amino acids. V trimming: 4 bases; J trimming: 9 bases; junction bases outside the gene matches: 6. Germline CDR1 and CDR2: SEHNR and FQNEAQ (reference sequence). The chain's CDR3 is CASSSGERGQYF. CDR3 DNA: TGTGCCAGCAGCTCTGGGGAGCGGGGGCAGTACTTC.

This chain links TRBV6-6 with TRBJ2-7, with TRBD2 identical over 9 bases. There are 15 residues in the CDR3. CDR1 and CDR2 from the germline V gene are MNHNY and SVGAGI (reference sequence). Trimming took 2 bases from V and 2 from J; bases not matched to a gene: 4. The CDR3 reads CASSYGGRGTYEQYF. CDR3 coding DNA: TGTGCCAGCAGTTACGGCGGGAGGGGGACCTACGAGCAGTACTTC.

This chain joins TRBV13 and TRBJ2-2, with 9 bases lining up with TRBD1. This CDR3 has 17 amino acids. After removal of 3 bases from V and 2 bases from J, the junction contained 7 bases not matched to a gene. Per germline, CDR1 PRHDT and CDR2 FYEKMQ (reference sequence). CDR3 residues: CASSLNPGQGNTGELFF. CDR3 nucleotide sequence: TGTGCCAGCAGCTTGAACCCGGGACAGGGTAACACCGGGGAGCTGTTTTTT.

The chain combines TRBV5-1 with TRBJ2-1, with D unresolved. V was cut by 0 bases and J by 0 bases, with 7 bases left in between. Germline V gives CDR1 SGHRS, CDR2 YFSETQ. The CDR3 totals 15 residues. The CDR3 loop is CASSLGPSSYNEQFF. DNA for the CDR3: TGCGCCAGCAGCTTGGGCCCGAGCTCCTACAATGAGCAGTTCTTC.

DNA of the CDR3: TGTGCCAGCAGCCACGGACTAGCGGACCAAGAGACCCAGTACTTC. This sequence encodes CASSHGLADQETQYF. The chain uses TRBV11-2 and TRBJ2-5; 10 positions agree with TRBD2. From germline, CDR1 is SGHAT and CDR2 FQNNGV. After removal of 5 bases from V and 0 bases from J, the junction contained 3 bases not matched to a gene. The CDR3 contains 15 residues.

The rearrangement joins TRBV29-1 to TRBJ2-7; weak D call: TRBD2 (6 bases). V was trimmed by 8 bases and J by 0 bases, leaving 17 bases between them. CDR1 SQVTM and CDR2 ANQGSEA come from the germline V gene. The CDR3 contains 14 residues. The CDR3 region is CSIWGVAPSYEQYF. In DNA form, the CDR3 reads TGCAGCATTTGGGGGGTGGCTCCCTCCTACGAGCAGTACTTC.

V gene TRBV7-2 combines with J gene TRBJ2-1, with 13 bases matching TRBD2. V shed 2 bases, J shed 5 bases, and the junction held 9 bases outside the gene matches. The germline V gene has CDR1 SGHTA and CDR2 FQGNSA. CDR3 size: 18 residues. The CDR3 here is CASSLPGTSGENHNEQFF. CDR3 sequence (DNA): TGTGCCAGCAGCTTACCCGGGACTAGCGGGGAGAACCACAATGAGCAGTTCTTC.

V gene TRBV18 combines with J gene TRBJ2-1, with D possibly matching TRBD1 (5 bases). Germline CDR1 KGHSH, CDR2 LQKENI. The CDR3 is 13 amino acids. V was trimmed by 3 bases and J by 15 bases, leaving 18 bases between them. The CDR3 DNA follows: TGTGCCAGCTCACCTACCACACAGGAACCCCCGTTCTTC. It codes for CASSPTTQEPPFF. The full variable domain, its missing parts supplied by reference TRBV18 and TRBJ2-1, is NAGVMQNPRHLVRRRGQEARLRCSPMKGHSHVYWYRQLPEEGLKFMVYLQKENIIDESGMPKERFSAEFPKEGPSILRIQQVVRGDSAAYFCASSPTTQEPPFFGPGTRLTVL.

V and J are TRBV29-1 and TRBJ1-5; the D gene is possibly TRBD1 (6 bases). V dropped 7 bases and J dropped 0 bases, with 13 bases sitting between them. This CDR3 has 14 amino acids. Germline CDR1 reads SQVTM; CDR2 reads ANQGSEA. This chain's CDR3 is CSARTENSNQPQHF. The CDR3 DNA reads TGCAGCGCGCGGACAGAAAATAGCAATCAGCCCCAGCATTTT. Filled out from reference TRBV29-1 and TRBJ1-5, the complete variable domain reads SAVISQKPSRDICQRGTSLTIQCQVDSQVTMMFWYRQQPGQSLTLIATANQGSEATYESGFVIDKFPISRPNLTFSTLTVSNMSPEDSSIYLCSARTENSNQPQHFGDGTRLSIL.

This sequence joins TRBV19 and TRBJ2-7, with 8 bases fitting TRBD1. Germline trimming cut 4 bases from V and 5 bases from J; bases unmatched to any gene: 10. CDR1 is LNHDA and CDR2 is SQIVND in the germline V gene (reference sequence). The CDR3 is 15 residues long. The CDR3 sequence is CASSTPRGRIHEQYF. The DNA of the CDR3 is TGTGCCAGTAGTACCCCCAGGGGGCGTATCCACGAGCAGTACTTC.

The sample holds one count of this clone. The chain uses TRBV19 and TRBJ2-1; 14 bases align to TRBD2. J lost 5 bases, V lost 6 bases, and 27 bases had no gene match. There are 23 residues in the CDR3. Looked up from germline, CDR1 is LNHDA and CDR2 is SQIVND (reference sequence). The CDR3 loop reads CASRGGTGPSGTSGRGHHNEQFF. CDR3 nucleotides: TGTGCCAGTAGAGGGGGAACAGGCCCTAGCGGGACTAGCGGGAGAGGACACCACAATGAGCAGTTCTTC.

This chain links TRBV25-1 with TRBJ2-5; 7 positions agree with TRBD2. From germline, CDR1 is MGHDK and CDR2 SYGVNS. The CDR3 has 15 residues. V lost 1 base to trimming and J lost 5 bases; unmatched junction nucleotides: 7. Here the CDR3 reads CASSELRLAVETQYF. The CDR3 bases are TGTGCCAGCAGTGAATTGAGGCTAGCGGTGGAGACCCAGTACTTC.

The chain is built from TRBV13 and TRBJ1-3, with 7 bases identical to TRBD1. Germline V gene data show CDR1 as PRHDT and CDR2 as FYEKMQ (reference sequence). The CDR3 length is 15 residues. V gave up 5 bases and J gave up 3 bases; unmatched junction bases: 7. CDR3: CASSPRGLNGNTIYF. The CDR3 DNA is TGTGCCAGCAGCCCAAGGGGGCTAAATGGAAACACCATATATTTT.

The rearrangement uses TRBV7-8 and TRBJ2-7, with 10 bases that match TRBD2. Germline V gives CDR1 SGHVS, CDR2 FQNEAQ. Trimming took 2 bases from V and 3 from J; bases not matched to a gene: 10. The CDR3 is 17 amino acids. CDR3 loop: CASSLPTSGSAFYEQYF. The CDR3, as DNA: TGTGCCAGCAGCTTACCGACTAGCGGGTCCGCCTTCTACGAGCAGTACTTC.

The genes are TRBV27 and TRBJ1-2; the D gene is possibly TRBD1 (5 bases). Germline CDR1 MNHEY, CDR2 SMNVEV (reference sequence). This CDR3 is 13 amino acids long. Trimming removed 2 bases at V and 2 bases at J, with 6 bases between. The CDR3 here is CASSLGANYGYTF. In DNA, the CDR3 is TGTGCCAGCAGTTTAGGGGCAAACTATGGCTACACCTTC.

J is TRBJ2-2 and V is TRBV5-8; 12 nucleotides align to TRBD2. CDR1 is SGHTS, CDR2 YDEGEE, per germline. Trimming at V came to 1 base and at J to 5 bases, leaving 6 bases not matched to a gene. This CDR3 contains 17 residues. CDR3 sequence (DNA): TGTGCCAGCAGCTTGCCCGTGACTAGCGGGAGTACCGGGGAGCTGTTTTTT. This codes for CASSLPVTSGSTGELFF.

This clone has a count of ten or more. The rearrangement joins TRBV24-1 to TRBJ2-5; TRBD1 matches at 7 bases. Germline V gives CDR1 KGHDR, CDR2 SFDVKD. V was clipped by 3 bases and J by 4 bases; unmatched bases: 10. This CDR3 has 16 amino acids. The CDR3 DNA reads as TGTGCCACCAGTGATCACAGGGGCCGGTTGGGAGAGACCCAGTACTTC. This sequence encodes CATSDHRGRLGETQYF.

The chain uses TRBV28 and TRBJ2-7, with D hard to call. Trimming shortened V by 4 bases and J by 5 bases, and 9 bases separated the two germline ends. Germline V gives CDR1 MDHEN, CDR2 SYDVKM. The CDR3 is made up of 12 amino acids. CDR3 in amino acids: CASSYEVHEQYF. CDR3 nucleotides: TGTGCCAGCAGTTACGAGGTTCACGAGCAGTACTTC.

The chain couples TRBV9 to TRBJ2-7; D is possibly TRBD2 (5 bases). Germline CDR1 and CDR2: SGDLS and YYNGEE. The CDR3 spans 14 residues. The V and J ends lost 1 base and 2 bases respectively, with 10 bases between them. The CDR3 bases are TGTGCCAGCAGCGTAAAAGCGGTTACCTACGAGCAGTACTTC. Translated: CASSVKAVTYEQYF.

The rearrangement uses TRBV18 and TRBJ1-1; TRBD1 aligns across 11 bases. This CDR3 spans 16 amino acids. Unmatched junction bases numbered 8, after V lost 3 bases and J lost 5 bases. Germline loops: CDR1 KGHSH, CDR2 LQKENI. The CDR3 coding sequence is TGTGCCAGCTCACCGAATGGACAGGGGGCAGGTACTGAAGCTTTCTTT. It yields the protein CASSPNGQGAGTEAFF.

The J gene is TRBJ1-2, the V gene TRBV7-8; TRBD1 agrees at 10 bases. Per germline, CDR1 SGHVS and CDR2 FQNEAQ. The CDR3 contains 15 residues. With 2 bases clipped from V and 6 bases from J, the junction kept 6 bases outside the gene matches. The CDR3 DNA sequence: TGTGCCAGCAGCTTATTTTCCGGGACAGGGGATGGCTACACCTTC. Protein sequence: CASSLFSGTGDGYTF.

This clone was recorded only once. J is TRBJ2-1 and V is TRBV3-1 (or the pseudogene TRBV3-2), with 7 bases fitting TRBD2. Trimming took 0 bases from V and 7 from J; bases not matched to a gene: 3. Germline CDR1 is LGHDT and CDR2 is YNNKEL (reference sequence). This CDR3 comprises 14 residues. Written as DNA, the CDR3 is TGTGCCAGCAGCCAAGAGGGAGGGCATAATGAGCAGTTCTTC. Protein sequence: CASSQEGGHNEQFF.

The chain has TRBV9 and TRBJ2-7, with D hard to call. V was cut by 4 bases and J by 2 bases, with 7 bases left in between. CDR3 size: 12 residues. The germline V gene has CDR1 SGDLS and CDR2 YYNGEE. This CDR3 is CASSPRAYEQYF. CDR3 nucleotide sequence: TGTGCCAGCAGCCCCCGGGCCTACGAGCAGTACTTC.

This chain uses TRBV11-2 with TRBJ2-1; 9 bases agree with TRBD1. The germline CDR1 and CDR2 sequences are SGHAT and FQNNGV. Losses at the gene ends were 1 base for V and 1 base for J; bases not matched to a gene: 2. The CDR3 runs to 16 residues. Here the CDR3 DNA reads TGTGCCAGCAGCTTAGCAGGGACAGGGTCCTACAATGAGCAGTTCTTC. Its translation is CASSLAGTGSYNEQFF. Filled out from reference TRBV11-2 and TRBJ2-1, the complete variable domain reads EAGVAQSPRYKIIEKRQSVAFWCNPISGHATLYWYQQILGQGPKLLIQFQNNGVVDDSQLPKDRFSAERLKGVDSTLKIQPAKLEDSAVYLCASSLAGTGSYNEQFFGPGTRLTVL.